This is a list of T cell receptor beta chains from one sample in a study of response to subunit inactivated influenza vaccine. MiXCR, run by TCRdb on the RT-PCR reads, gives a single entry per CDR3 protein. The sample holds about 650,000 distinct CDR3 sequences, 13% to 15% seen once. Specimen: PBMCs from blood, collected roughly 15 days before vaccination. The receptors stem from a middle-aged man who received an inactivated influenza vaccine. Both conserved end residues are part of each CDR3. Fields, in order: clone size, J gene, V gene, CDR3 protein. Some rows have no size entry. The others give once, few or many, or a class for an expanded clone.

size: few; J: TRBJ2-2; V: TRBV7-2; CDR3: CASSLFPGQGNTGELFF
size: few; J: TRBJ1-1; V: TRBV20-1; CDR3: CSAEQGRNTEAFF
size: few; J: TRBJ2-1; V: TRBV28; CDR3: CASSLLTRQGPINEQFF
size: NA; J: TRBJ2-6; V: TRBV27; CDR3: CASSLWHGTGGALSGANVLTF
size: few; J: TRBJ2-2; V: TRBV6-1; CDR3: CATRVSPNTGELFF
size: many; J: TRBJ2-5; V: TRBV5-5; CDR3: CASSLGQVQETQYF
size: NA; J: TRBJ1-1; V: TRBV5-1; CDR3: CASSPIVGARNTEAFF
size: NA; J: TRBJ1-1; V: TRBV7-9; CDR3: CASSDRTGQNTEAFF
size: NA; J: TRBJ2-6; V: TRBV4-3; CDR3: CASSQDTRPGANVLTF
size: few; J: TRBJ2-7; V: TRBV2; CDR3: CASSQLGEIGEQYF
size: many; J: TRBJ2-2; V: TRBV5-1; CDR3: CASSQEIGAVGELFF
size: NA; J: TRBJ2-3; V: TRBV9; CDR3: CASSVASSATDTQYF
size: NA; J: TRBJ2-7; V: TRBV6-2/TRBV6-3; CDR3: CASSDYLGSSYEQYF
size: few; J: TRBJ2-1; V: TRBV11-1; CDR3: CASRPPSFGEQFF
size: few; J: TRBJ2-7; V: TRBV28; CDR3: CASIPGPDLRYEQYF
size: NA; J: TRBJ2-1; V: TRBV9; CDR3: CASSAGPARENEQFF
size: NA; J: TRBJ2-1; V: TRBV6-5; CDR3: CASSYVGAAPTYNEQFF
size: few; J: TRBJ2-5; V: TRBV9; CDR3: CASSDLAGSQETQYF
size: few; J: TRBJ2-7; V: TRBV5-1; CDR3: CASSGRTGNYEQYF
size: NA; J: TRBJ1-5; V: TRBV28; CDR3: CASSLYRLGFYSNQPQHF
size: many; J: TRBJ2-7; V: TRBV7-2; CDR3: CASSLDRGHYEQYF
size: NA; J: TRBJ2-5; V: TRBV20-1; CDR3: CSANPLSFGETQYF
size: NA; J: TRBJ2-1; V: TRBV6-1; CDR3: CASISGTSGKYEQFF
size: few; J: TRBJ2-3; V: TRBV4-2; CDR3: CASSQETASGRTDTQYF
size: NA; J: TRBJ2-5; V: TRBV27; CDR3: CASSLSYREETQYF
size: few; J: TRBJ1-4; V: TRBV5-1; CDR3: CASSIAATGFEKLFF
size: NA; J: TRBJ1-2; V: TRBV29-1; CDR3: CSTDRVRNYGYTF
size: few; J: TRBJ2-7; V: TRBV7-9; CDR3: CASSLQKLGQGPYEQYF
size: NA; J: TRBJ2-7; V: TRBV20-1; CDR3: CSAYERAIQDEQYF
size: NA; J: TRBJ2-1; V: TRBV19; CDR3: CASSPGPRNYNEQFF
size: many; J: TRBJ2-2; V: TRBV7-2; CDR3: CASSRSGLQNTGELFF
size: few; J: TRBJ1-1; V: TRBV12-3/TRBV12-4; CDR3: CASIRGLENTEAFF
size: few; J: TRBJ2-7; V: TRBV6-2/TRBV6-3; CDR3: CASMRTGISYEQYF
size: NA; J: TRBJ2-1; V: TRBV7-9; CDR3: CASSFGQGVFNEQFF
size: few; J: TRBJ2-5; V: TRBV7-2; CDR3: CASSKSGTSGSRYF
size: few; J: TRBJ2-7; V: TRBV5-5; CDR3: CASSLLDRAEQYF
size: NA; J: TRBJ2-7; V: TRBV18; CDR3: CASSPTSNYEQYF
size: NA; J: TRBJ1-5; V: TRBV20-1; CDR3: CSARDHNNQPQHF
size: many; J: TRBJ2-1; V: TRBV7-3; CDR3: CASSSYLNEQFF
size: NA; J: TRBJ2-1; V: TRBV15; CDR3: CATSRDQPTPYNEQFF
size: NA; J: TRBJ2-5; V: TRBV7-7; CDR3: CASSSLGGSPQYF
size: NA; J: TRBJ2-6; V: TRBV5-1; CDR3: CASSLAVVTGANVLIF
size: few; J: TRBJ2-7; V: TRBV28; CDR3: CASSLTGRTEQYF